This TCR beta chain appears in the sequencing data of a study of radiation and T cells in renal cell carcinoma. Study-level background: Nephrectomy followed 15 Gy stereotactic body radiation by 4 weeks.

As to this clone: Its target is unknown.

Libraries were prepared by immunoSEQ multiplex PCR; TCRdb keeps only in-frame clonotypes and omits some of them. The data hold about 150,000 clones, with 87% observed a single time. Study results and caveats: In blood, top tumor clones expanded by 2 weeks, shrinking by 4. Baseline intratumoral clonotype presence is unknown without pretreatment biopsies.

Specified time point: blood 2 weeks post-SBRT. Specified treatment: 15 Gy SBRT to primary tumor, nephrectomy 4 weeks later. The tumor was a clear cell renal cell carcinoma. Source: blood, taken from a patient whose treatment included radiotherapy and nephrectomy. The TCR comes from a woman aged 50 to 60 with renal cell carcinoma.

CDR3 nucleotide sequence: TGTGCCAGCAGCAGTGACAGCGGATATAACTATGGCTACACCTTC. This encodes CASSSDSGYNYGYTF. The chain carries TRBV5-5 and TRBJ1-2; maybe TRBD1 (5 bases). The V gene lost 4 bases and the J gene lost 1 base, with 14 bases spanning the gap. This CDR3 has 15 residues. CDR1 and CDR2 (germline): SGHKS, YYEKEE (reference sequence).